The 15 T cell receptor beta chains below all came from one sample that was sequenced in a study of T cell repertoires in cytomegalovirus infection. Which antigens these TCRs recognize remains unknown. Using its own MiXCR run on the reads, TCRdb lists one record per CDR3 protein. This table holds about 85,000 distinct CDR3 sequences, approximately 46% found once. The starting material was CD8+ T cells from cultured PBMCs, obtained from culture after CMV antigen stimulation. The receptors were gathered from a human donor in good health (CMV status not recorded). Some clones in this sample may be carry-over from other donors' samples.

The chain is built from TRBV6-1 and TRBJ2-5; possible D gene TRBD1, 6 bases. V lost 8 bases and J 3 bases, leaving 13 bases between the germline ends. The germline CDR1 and CDR2 sequences are MNHNS and SASEGT. The CDR3 loop spans 13 amino acids. The CDR3 bases are TGTGCCAGCGTCGGACAGATGGAAGAGACCCAGTACTTC. This translates into CASVGQMEETQYF.

This sequence joins TRBV2 and TRBJ2-5; the D gene is possibly TRBD1 (6 bases). This CDR3 has 13 residues. Between the trimmed V and J ends, which lost 10 bases and 6 bases, there was a span of 18 bases. Germline V gene data show CDR1 as SNHLY and CDR2 as FYNNEI. DNA of the CDR3: TGTGCCACCAGGGGAGAGGGGCTACAGACCCAGTACTTC. This codes for CATRGEGLQTQYF. Drawing the rest from reference TRBV2 and TRBJ2-5, the complete variable domain is EPEVTQTPSHQVTQMGQEVILRCVPISNHLYFYWYRQILGQKVEFLVSFYNNEISEKSEIFDDQFSVERPDGSNFTLKIRSTKLEDSAMYFCATRGEGLQTQYFGPGTRLLVL.

This clonotype turned up a few times. The rearrangement joins TRBV6-6 to TRBJ2-3; 7 bases map to TRBD1. This CDR3 is 15 amino acids long. J lost 0 bases, V lost 7 bases, and 7 bases had no gene match. Germline V CDR1 and CDR2: MNHNY, SVGAGI (reference sequence). The CDR3 spells CASKHRGPSTDTQYF. CDR3 bases: TGTGCCAGCAAACACAGGGGCCCGAGCACAGATACGCAGTATTTT.

This sequence joins TRBV27 and TRBJ2-7; 9 bases are shared with TRBD2. The CDR3 length is 18 residues. From germline, CDR1 is MNHEY and CDR2 SMNVEV (reference sequence). V shed 4 bases and J 2 bases; nucleotides not matched to a gene: 15. CDR3 loop: CASSSSSGTSTTPYEQYF. Written as DNA, the CDR3 is TGTGCCAGCAGTTCGTCATCCGGGACTAGCACAACCCCCTACGAGCAGTACTTC.

The rearrangement links TRBV11-2 to TRBJ1-4, with a possible D match to TRBD1 (5 bases). Trimming shortened V by 6 bases and J by 7 bases, and 12 bases separated the two germline ends. The germline V gene encodes CDR1 SGHAT and CDR2 FQNNGV. The CDR3 is made up of 13 amino acids. This CDR3 reads CASSPIQGEKLFF. The CDR3 coding sequence is TGTGCCAGCAGTCCAATCCAGGGTGAAAAACTGTTTTTT.

This clonotype was counted between two and nine times. The chain has TRBV27 and TRBJ2-1, with D perhaps TRBD2 (5 bases). V dropped 6 bases and J dropped 6 bases, with 18 bases sitting between them. Germline lookup yields CDR1 MNHEY and CDR2 SMNVEV (reference sequence). The length of the CDR3 is 15 residues. The CDR3 DNA follows: TGTGCCAGCAGCTCCGGCCCATCGGGGATCAATGAGCAGTTCTTC. It is translated as CASSSGPSGINEQFF.

The table lists this clonotype with a few counts. The rearrangement uses TRBV5-6 and TRBJ2-2; D unresolved. The length of the CDR3 is 14 residues. Germline V gives CDR1 SGHDT, CDR2 YYEEEE. Trimming stripped 3 bases from V and 5 bases from J, with 11 bases between. CDR3: CASSSGLLTGELFF. CDR3 nucleotide sequence: TGTGCCAGCAGCTCGGGTCTCTTGACCGGGGAGCTGTTTTTT.

V and J are TRBV28 and TRBJ2-7; D unclear. V was cut by 2 bases and J by 3 bases, with 8 bases left in between. Looked up from germline, CDR1 is MDHEN and CDR2 is SYDVKM. CDR3 length equals 13 residues. CDR3: CASSLHGRYEQYF. Written as DNA, the CDR3 is TGTGCCAGCAGTTTACATGGCCGCTACGAGCAGTACTTC.

This clonotype has just a few counts. J is TRBJ1-1 and V is TRBV12-3 or TRBV12-4; 9 nucleotides agree with TRBD1. This CDR3 contains 14 residues. The junction had 0 bases not matched to a gene; V was cut back by 3 bases and J by 1 base. CDR3 nucleotides: TGTGCCAGCAGTTTGGACAGGGGGAACACTGAAGCTTTCTTT. As protein: CASSLDRGNTEAFF.

This chain connects TRBV2 to TRBJ2-3, with D perhaps TRBD1 (5 bases). The CDR3 totals 15 residues. Germline-derived CDR1 and CDR2 are SNHLY and FYNNEI. V gave up 6 bases and J gave up 2 bases, with 15 bases separating them. CDR3 DNA: TGTGCCAGCAGACAGGTAGTACGATACACAGATACGCAGTATTTT. It specifies CASRQVVRYTDTQYF.

This clonotype was recorded many times. This chain joins TRBV7-2 and TRBJ2-6, with 8 bases fitting TRBD1. CDR3 length equals 17 residues. The germline V gene encodes CDR1 SGHTA and CDR2 FQGNSA. The J segment lost 0 bases and the V segment lost 4 bases, leaving 5 bases of the junction unmatched. This CDR3 is CASSSGQVVSGANVLTF. The CDR3 bases are TGTGCCAGCAGCTCGGGACAGGTGGTCTCTGGGGCCAACGTCCTGACTTTC.

This chain joins TRBV4-1 and TRBJ2-7; no firm D call. Germline CDR1 MGHRA, CDR2 YSYEKL. V gave up 2 bases and J gave up 3 bases, with 5 bases separating them. CDR3 length: 12 amino acids. The CDR3 protein is CASSQSGYEQYF. CDR3 DNA sequence: TGCGCCAGCAGCCAATCTGGCTACGAGCAGTACTTC.

The chain carries TRBV11-2 and TRBJ2-1; D tentatively reads TRBD1 or TRBD2 (5 bases each). Germline-derived CDR1 and CDR2 are SGHAT and FQNNGV. Trimming pared 3 bases from V and 9 bases from J, leaving 9 bases between. The CDR3 has 12 residues. Here the CDR3 reads CASSLRGSEQFF. CDR3 nucleotide sequence: TGTGCCAGCAGCTTGAGGGGCAGTGAGCAGTTCTTC. Drawing the rest from reference TRBV11-2 and TRBJ2-1, the complete variable domain is EAGVAQSPRYKIIEKRQSVAFWCNPISGHATLYWYQQILGQGPKLLIQFQNNGVVDDSQLPKDRFSAERLKGVDSTLKIQPAKLEDSAVYLCASSLRGSEQFFGPGTRLTVL.

This clonotype has more than one count but fewer than ten. This chain uses TRBV7-9 with TRBJ2-7; maybe TRBD1 (7 bases). Germline assignment: CDR1 SEHNR and CDR2 FQNEAQ (reference sequence). Trimming pared 8 bases from V and 3 bases from J, leaving 11 bases between. This CDR3 is 12 amino acids long. CDR3: CASRQGGYEQYF. In nucleotides, the CDR3 is TGTGCCAGCCGACAGGGAGGCTACGAGCAGTACTTC.

This clonotype was seen many times. The V call is TRBV7-9, the J call TRBJ2-3; TRBD2 might be the D (6 bases). Looked up from germline, CDR1 is SEHNR and CDR2 is FQNEAQ (reference sequence). CDR3 length: 18 residues. V lost 5 bases to trimming and J lost 3 bases, with 24 bases between them. The CDR3 DNA follows: TGTGCCAGCAGCCCTAGTGAGGGATCGGTAGCGGATACAGATACGCAGTATTTT. Amino acids: CASSPSEGSVADTDTQYF.